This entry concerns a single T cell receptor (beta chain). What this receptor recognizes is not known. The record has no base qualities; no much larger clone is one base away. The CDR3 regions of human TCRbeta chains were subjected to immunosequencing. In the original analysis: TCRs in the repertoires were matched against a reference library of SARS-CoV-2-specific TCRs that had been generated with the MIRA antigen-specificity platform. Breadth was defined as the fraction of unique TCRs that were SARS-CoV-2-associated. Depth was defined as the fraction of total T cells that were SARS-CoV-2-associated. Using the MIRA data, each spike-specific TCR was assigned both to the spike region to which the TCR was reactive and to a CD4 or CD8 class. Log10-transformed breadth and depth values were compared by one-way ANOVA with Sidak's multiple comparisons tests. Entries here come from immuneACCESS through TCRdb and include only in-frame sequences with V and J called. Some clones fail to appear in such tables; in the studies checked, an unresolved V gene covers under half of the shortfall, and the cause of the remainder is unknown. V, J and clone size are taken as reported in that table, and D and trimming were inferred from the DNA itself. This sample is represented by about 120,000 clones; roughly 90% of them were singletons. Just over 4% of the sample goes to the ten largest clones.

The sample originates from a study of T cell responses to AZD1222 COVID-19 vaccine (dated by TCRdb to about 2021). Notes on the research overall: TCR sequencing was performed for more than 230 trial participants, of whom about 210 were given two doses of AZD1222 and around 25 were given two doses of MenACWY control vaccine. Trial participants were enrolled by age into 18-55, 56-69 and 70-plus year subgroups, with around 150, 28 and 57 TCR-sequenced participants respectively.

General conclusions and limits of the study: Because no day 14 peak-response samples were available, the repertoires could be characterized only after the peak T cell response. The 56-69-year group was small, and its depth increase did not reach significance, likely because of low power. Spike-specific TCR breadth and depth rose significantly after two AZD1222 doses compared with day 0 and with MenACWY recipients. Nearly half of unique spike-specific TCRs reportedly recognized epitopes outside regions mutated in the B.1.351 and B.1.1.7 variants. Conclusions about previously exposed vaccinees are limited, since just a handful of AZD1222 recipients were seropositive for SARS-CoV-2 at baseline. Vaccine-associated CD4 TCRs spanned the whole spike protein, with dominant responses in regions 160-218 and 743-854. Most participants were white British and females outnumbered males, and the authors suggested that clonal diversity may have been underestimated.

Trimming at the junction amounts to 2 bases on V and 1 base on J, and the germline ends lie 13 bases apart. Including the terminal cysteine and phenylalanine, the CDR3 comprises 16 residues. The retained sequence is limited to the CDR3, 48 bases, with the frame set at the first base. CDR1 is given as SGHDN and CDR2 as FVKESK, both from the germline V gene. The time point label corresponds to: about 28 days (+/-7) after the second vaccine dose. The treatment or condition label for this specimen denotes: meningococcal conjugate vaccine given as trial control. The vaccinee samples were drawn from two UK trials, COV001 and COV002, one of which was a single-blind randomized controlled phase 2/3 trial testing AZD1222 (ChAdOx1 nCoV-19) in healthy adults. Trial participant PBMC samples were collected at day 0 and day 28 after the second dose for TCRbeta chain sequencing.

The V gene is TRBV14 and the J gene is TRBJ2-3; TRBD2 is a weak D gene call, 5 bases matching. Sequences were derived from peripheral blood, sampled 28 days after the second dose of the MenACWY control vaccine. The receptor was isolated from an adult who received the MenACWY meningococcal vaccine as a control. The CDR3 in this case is CASSQSYGLGTDTQYF. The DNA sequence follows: TGTGCCAGCAGCCAATCTTACGGACTCGGCACAGATACGCAGTATTTT.